This TCR beta chain was sequenced during a study of T-cell reconstitution after alpha-beta-depleted transplantation in children. V lost 0 bases and J 8 bases, leaving 25 bases between the germline ends. CDR3 size: 19 residues. Germline values: CDR1 WNHNN, CDR2 SYGVQD (reference sequence). During its preparation, the TCRbeta library received unique molecular identifiers. TCRdb fed the PCR reads into MiXCR, producing one record per CDR3 protein. This table has tens of thousands of distinct CDR3 sequences, about 50% appearing once. Of note for this clonotype: Its target is not known.

Study-level points and caveats: It was reported that alpha-beta T cells came from several hundred expanded graft clones (about two months after transplant). Some patients owed their high day-60 TCRbeta diversity to surviving recipient T cells and thymic progenitors. Most T-cell counts and diversity one year after the transplant came from T cells that were newly produced.

This TCR was sampled from a boy under two years old with SCID, due to receive a stem cell transplant. Source: peripheral blood, taken before TCRalphabeta/CD19-depleted stem cell transplant. The J gene is TRBJ1-4, the V gene TRBV10-1, with D tentatively TRBD1 (6 bases). The DNA for the CDR3 is TGCGCCAGCAGTGAGTCGATCGGCGACAGGCCCACCTCCGAGGAAAAACTGTTTTTT. Amino acids: CASSESIGDRPTSEEKLFF.